The 31 T cell receptor beta chains given below trace back to one sample, sequenced in a study of T cell responses to AZD1222 COVID-19 vaccine. The method was immunoSEQ multiplex PCR; TCRdb's version includes in-frame clones alone and lacks a portion of them. The sample contains 110,000 to 150,000 clones, about 92% of which appear only once. The sample here was peripheral blood, taken after recovery from COVID-19. The receptors were gathered from an adult who had recovered from COVID-19.

J is TRBJ2-7 and V is TRBV2; TRBD1 aligns across 9 bases. Per the germline V gene, CDR1 is SNHLY and CDR2 is FYNNEI. This CDR3 is built from 14 residues. V gave up 6 bases and J gave up 1 base; unmatched junction bases: 4. CDR3 nucleotides: TGTGCCAGCAGGTGGACAGGGGCTTCCTACGAGCAGTACTTC. This translates into CASRWTGASYEQYF.

The chain links TRBV7-2 to TRBJ1-1, with D perhaps TRBD1 (5 bases). V was cut by 5 bases and J by 10 bases, with 20 bases left in between. Germline-derived CDR1 and CDR2 are SGHTA and FQGNSA. This CDR3 is built from 14 residues. The CDR3, as DNA: TGTGCCAGCAGCCTTAGGCAGCTCGGGGGGGGAGCTTTCTTT. It codes for CASSLRQLGGGAFF.

The chain uses TRBV7-2 and TRBJ2-4; D is undetermined. Germline lookup yields CDR1 SGHTA and CDR2 FQGNSA. The V end was cut by 1 base, the J end by 15 bases, with 13 bases between. The CDR3 loop spans 12 amino acids. CDR3 in DNA: TGTGCCAGCAGCTTAGACACCCCCACACGGTACTTC. Translated, it gives CASSLDTPTRYF.

This sequence joins TRBV29-1 and TRBJ1-4; maybe TRBD1 (6 bases). From germline, CDR1 is SQVTM and CDR2 ANQGSEA. The length of the CDR3 is 12 residues. V lost 7 bases to trimming and J lost 5 bases, with 11 bases between them. CDR3 residues: CSGGHKNEKLFF. CDR3 nucleotides: TGCAGCGGGGGACACAAAAATGAAAAACTGTTTTTT.

The chain couples TRBV12-3 or TRBV12-4 to TRBJ2-7; perhaps TRBD1 as D (5 bases). The CDR3 has 13 amino acids. Trimming stripped 3 bases from V and 4 bases from J, with 10 bases between. The CDR3: CASSLSGKYEQYF. The DNA of the CDR3 is TGTGCCAGCAGTTTGTCAGGGAAATACGAGCAGTACTTC.

The rearrangement uses TRBV12-5 and TRBJ1-2, with 12 bases identical to TRBD1. The CDR3 is 17 residues long. Germline CDR1 reads LGHNT; CDR2 reads FRNRAP. V lost 6 bases and J lost 8; bases outside the gene matches: 16. CDR3: CASGPGAGTGGAKGYTF. CDR3 coding DNA: TGTGCTAGTGGCCCTGGCGCCGGGACAGGGGGCGCAAAGGGCTACACCTTC.

V and J are TRBV9 and TRBJ2-2, with unresolved D. This CDR3 comprises 14 residues. Germline V gene sequence: CDR1 SGDLS, CDR2 YYNGEE. Between the trimmed V and J ends, which lost 4 bases and 3 bases, there was a span of 10 bases. This CDR3 is CASSPRQYTGELFF. The CDR3 DNA follows: TGTGCCAGCAGCCCCCGTCAATACACCGGGGAGCTGTTTTTT.

The chain combines TRBV5-5 with TRBJ2-1; the match to TRBD1 covers 8 bases. Per the germline V gene, CDR1 is SGHKS and CDR2 is YYEKEE (reference sequence). This CDR3 has 13 residues. V lost 7 bases and J lost 2; bases outside the gene matches: 2. The DNA for the CDR3 is TGTGCCAGCTTGGACAGGGCCTACAATGAGCAGTTCTTC. It translates to CASLDRAYNEQFF.

The gene calls are TRBV10-2 and TRBJ1-2, with D unclear. V shed 4 bases and J shed 5 bases, with 5 bases lying between them. From germline, CDR1 is WSHSY and CDR2 SAAADI. The CDR3 runs to 11 residues. CDR3 DNA sequence: TGCGCCAGCAGTGGGAGATATGGCTACACCTTC. Protein product: CASSGRYGYTF.

This chain connects TRBV2 to TRBJ1-6, with no clear D. Germline loops: CDR1 SNHLY, CDR2 FYNNEI. Trimming stripped 2 bases from V and 7 bases from J, with 12 bases between. The CDR3 extends over 15 amino acids. CDR3 in amino acids: CASSEPRGRNSPLHF. In DNA form, the CDR3 reads TGTGCCAGCAGTGAACCCCGGGGTAGGAATTCACCCCTCCACTTT.

This chain's CDR3 is CASSQEGTSGRGSEQYF. The CDR3 nucleotides are TGTGCCAGCAGCCAAGAAGGGACTAGCGGGAGGGGGAGCGAGCAGTACTTC. The rearrangement joins TRBV3-1 (or the pseudogene TRBV3-2) to TRBJ2-7; TRBD2 matches at 16 bases. This CDR3 region has 17 residues. CDR1 is LGHDT, CDR2 YNNKEL, per germline (reference sequence). The junction had 5 bases not matched to a gene; V was cut back by 0 bases and J by 6 bases.

The rearrangement uses TRBV29-1 and TRBJ1-2; D unclear. The CDR3 covers 12 residues. Trimming stripped 6 bases from V and 8 bases from J, with 16 bases between. CDR1 and CDR2 (germline): SQVTM, ANQGSEA. The CDR3 loop reads CSVVSGVWGYTF. For the CDR3, the DNA is TGCAGCGTCGTAAGCGGAGTCTGGGGCTACACCTTC.

In DNA form, the CDR3 reads TGTGCCAGCAGTGAGAAGGGGTTTTGGTATGGCTACACCTTC. Translation: CASSEKGFWYGYTF. The V and J genes are TRBV6-1 and TRBJ1-2, with D perhaps matching TRBD1 (5 bases). This CDR3 contains 14 residues. With 3 bases removed from V and 5 bases from J, the gap between germline ends came to 13 bases. The germline gives CDR1 MNHNS, CDR2 SASEGT.

V gene TRBV30 combines with J gene TRBJ1-5; maybe TRBD1 (5 bases). The V end lost 5 bases, the J end lost 4 bases, and 15 bases lay between the germline ends. CDR1 is GTSNPN, CDR2 SVGIG, per germline (reference sequence). This CDR3 has 14 residues. CDR3 loop: CAWARDRGNQPQHF. The CDR3 bases are TGTGCCTGGGCCCGGGACCGGGGTAATCAGCCCCAGCATTTT.

This sequence joins TRBV6-1 and TRBJ2-7; the D gene is possibly TRBD1 (5 bases). The germline V gene has CDR1 MNHNS and CDR2 SASEGT. The CDR3 length is 15 residues. Trimming pared 1 base from V and 2 bases from J, leaving 12 bases between. The CDR3 DNA is TGTGCCAGCAGTGAAGGCGGCAGGGTCACCTACGAGCAGTACTTC. Encoded protein: CASSEGGRVTYEQYF.

V usage is TRBV6-5 and J usage is TRBJ2-7, with 7 bases lining up with TRBD2. V lost 7 bases and J lost 2; bases outside the gene matches: 8. The CDR3 is 14 residues long. Germline lookup yields CDR1 MNHEY and CDR2 SVGAGI. The CDR3: CASTTTSSTYEQYF. In nucleotides, the CDR3 is TGTGCCAGCACTACGACTAGCTCCACCTACGAGCAGTACTTC.

This clone was seen just once. V and J are TRBV5-5 and TRBJ2-1, with 8 bases matching TRBD1. The CDR3 runs to 16 residues. Germline V gives CDR1 SGHKS, CDR2 YYEKEE (reference sequence). Trimming at V came to 3 bases and at J to 2 bases, leaving 7 bases not matched to a gene. CDR3 sequence (DNA): TGTGCCAGCAGCTACGACAGGGGACAGGCCTACAATGAGCAGTTCTTC. Its protein product is CASSYDRGQAYNEQFF.

The V and J genes are TRBV6-5 and TRBJ2-3; 8 bases line up with TRBD2. Germline trimming cut 7 bases from V and 0 bases from J; bases unmatched to any gene: 6. The CDR3 has 15 amino acids. Germline V gene sequence: CDR1 MNHEY, CDR2 SVGAGI. The CDR3 region is CASKVAGPSTDTQYF. The CDR3 DNA is TGTGCCAGCAAGGTAGCGGGACCTAGCACAGATACGCAGTATTTT.

The genes are TRBV27 and TRBJ2-7; D possibly corresponds to TRBD1 (6 bases). Germline CDR1 reads MNHEY; CDR2 reads SMNVEV (reference sequence). The CDR3 consists of 13 residues. The V and J ends lost 6 bases and 7 bases respectively, with 16 bases between them. The CDR3 region is CASRRTESREQYF. The CDR3 DNA is TGTGCCAGCAGAAGGACAGAGTCGCGGGAGCAGTACTTC.

The chain joins TRBV7-9 to TRBJ1-2; TRBD1 agrees at 7 bases. CDR3 length: 13 residues. V lost 5 bases and J lost 3; bases outside the gene matches: 3. The germline V gene encodes CDR1 SEHNR and CDR2 FQNEAQ (reference sequence). The CDR3 here is CASSRDSDYGYTF. For the CDR3, the DNA is TGTGCCAGCAGCCGGGACAGCGACTATGGCTACACCTTC.

The chain joins TRBV2 to TRBJ2-1; 7 bases line up with TRBD2. Germline CDR1 and CDR2: SNHLY and FYNNEI. J lost 5 bases, V lost 1 base, and 8 bases had no gene match. This CDR3 comprises 16 residues. The CDR3 region is CASSEEGTKDHNEQFF. In DNA, the CDR3 is TGTGCCAGCAGTGAAGAAGGGACTAAAGACCACAATGAGCAGTTCTTC.

This clone was detected once. As DNA, the CDR3 is TGTGCCAGCAGCGCCCCAGCGGGATTCGTAAATGAGCAGTTCTTC. Its translation: CASSAPAGFVNEQFF. V usage is TRBV9 and J usage is TRBJ2-1; 7 bases agree with TRBD2. The J segment lost 7 bases and the V segment lost 3 bases, leaving 10 bases of the junction unmatched. The CDR3 runs 15 residues. The germline V gene encodes CDR1 SGDLS and CDR2 YYNGEE. The full variable domain, with the rest looked up from reference TRBV9 and TRBJ2-1, is DSGVTQTPKHLITATGQRVTLRCSPRSGDLSVYWYQQSLDQGLQFLIQYYNGEERAKGNILERFSAQQFPDLHSELNLSSLELGDSALYFCASSAPAGFVNEQFFGPGTRLTVL.

Only one count was recorded for this clone. The chain is built from TRBV9 and TRBJ2-4; no clear D gene. The CDR3 sequence is 12 residues long. Germline V gene sequence: CDR1 SGDLS, CDR2 YYNGEE. V lost 3 bases and J lost 4, with 5 bases in between. CDR3 loop: CASSGGKNIQYF. The CDR3 DNA reads as TGTGCCAGCAGCGGAGGAAAAAACATTCAGTACTTC.

The genes are TRBV6-1 and TRBJ1-5, with unresolved D. The CDR3 runs 14 residues. V dropped 0 bases and J dropped 7 bases, with 10 bases sitting between them. CDR1 MNHNS and CDR2 SASEGT come from the germline V gene. CDR3 nucleotides: TGTGCCAGCAGTGAAGCGCGGGTCATACAGCCCCAGCATTTT. Protein sequence: CASSEARVIQPQHF.

The chain carries TRBV19 and TRBJ1-5, with D perhaps matching TRBD1 (5 bases). Deletions cut 3 bases from V and 1 base from J, with 7 bases between. Looked up from germline, CDR1 is LNHDA and CDR2 is SQIVND (reference sequence). The CDR3 is 14 amino acids. DNA for the CDR3: TGTGCCAGTAGTATTCGGGGGAGCAATCAGCCCCAGCATTTT. It translates to CASSIRGSNQPQHF.

The chain combines TRBV4-2 with TRBJ2-1; D unclear. V was cut by 4 bases and J by 6 bases, with 10 bases left in between. The CDR3 totals 13 residues. Germline loops: CDR1 LGHNA, CDR2 YNFKEQ. The DNA of the CDR3 is TGTGCCAGCAGCCCGCCCCCAAGCAATGAGCAGTTCTTC. Its protein product is CASSPPPSNEQFF.

A few counts support this clone. The V and J genes are TRBV2 and TRBJ2-7; the D gene is possibly TRBD1 (6 bases). The germline gives CDR1 SNHLY, CDR2 FYNNEI. V was trimmed by 2 bases and J by 8 bases, leaving 13 bases between them. CDR3 length equals 13 residues. CDR3 residues: CASSERGQVKQYF. The CDR3 region has the DNA TGTGCCAGCAGTGAAAGGGGACAAGTAAAGCAGTACTTC.

This CDR3 reads CASSLRTSGATGELFF. The CDR3 DNA sequence: TGTGCCAGCAGCTTGAGGACTAGCGGGGCCACCGGGGAGCTGTTTTTT. The chain joins TRBV7-8 to TRBJ2-2, with 12 positions matching TRBD2. The CDR3 consists of 16 residues. Trimming at V came to 3 bases and at J to 4 bases, leaving 3 bases not matched to a gene. Per the germline V gene, CDR1 is SGHVS and CDR2 is FQNEAQ.

The V and J genes are TRBV7-9 and TRBJ2-7; 8 bases are shared with TRBD2. Germline CDR1 reads SEHNR; CDR2 reads FQNEAQ (reference sequence). This CDR3 contains 13 residues. Germline trimming cut 5 bases from V and 3 bases from J; bases unmatched to any gene: 3. The CDR3 here is CASSPRGDYEQYF. CDR3 sequence (DNA): TGTGCCAGCAGCCCGCGGGGGGACTACGAGCAGTACTTC.

This clone appeared a few times. The CDR3 nucleotides read TGTGCCAGCAGCTTAGATCTCGAGCAGTACTTC. It yields the protein CASSLDLEQYF. The chain has TRBV11-2 and TRBJ2-7; no firm D call. V lost 0 bases and J 6 bases, leaving 3 bases between the germline ends. Germline lookup yields CDR1 SGHAT and CDR2 FQNNGV. The CDR3 sequence is 11 residues long.

This rearrangement joins TRBV9 to TRBJ1-1; D uncertain. This CDR3 is built from 13 residues. The germline gives CDR1 SGDLS, CDR2 YYNGEE. V was trimmed by 3 bases and J by 7 bases, leaving 13 bases between them. In DNA form, the CDR3 reads TGTGCCAGCAGCGCCGCTCAGCTGGGTGAAGCTTTCTTT. This codes for CASSAAQLGEAFF.